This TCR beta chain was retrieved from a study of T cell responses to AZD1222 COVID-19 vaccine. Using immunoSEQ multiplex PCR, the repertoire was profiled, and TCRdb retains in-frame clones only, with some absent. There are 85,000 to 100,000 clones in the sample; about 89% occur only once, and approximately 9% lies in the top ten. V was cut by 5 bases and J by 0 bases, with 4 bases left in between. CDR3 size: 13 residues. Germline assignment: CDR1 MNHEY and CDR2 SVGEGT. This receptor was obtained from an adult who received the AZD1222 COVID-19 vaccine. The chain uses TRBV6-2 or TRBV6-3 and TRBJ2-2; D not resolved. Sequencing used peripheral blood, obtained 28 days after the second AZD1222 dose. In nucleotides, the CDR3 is TGTGCCAGCAGTCCAACGAACACCGGGGAGCTGTTTTTT. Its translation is CASSPTNTGELFF.